This T cell receptor beta chain is drawn from a study of blood T cell repertoires in COVID-19. Overall study context: Specimens from acute and convalescent COVID-19 originated in the United States, Italy and Spain. From T cells, B-cell-depleted T cells, or PBMCs came the material, which was cDNA or gDNA.

In the original processing: From reference gene primer amplification, estimates of nucleated cell counts were derived. Some clones are missing from TCRdb's copy, which holds only in-frame ones; the method was immunoSEQ multiplex PCR. V and J calls and clone size come straight from that table; D and trimming were deduced from the DNA. The sample consists of 160,000 or so clones, roughly nine tenths of them appearing once. The sequence was collected from a man between 60 and 75 years old with active or convalescent COVID-19. Input material: peripheral blood.

CDR3 amino acids: CASSQELGGELFF. The CDR3, as DNA: TGTGCCAGCAGCCAAGAGCTCGGCGGGGAGCTGTTTTTT. The chain carries TRBV4-2 and TRBJ2-2; no clear D gene. The V and J ends lost 0 bases and 7 bases respectively, with 6 bases between them. The V gene's germline CDR1 is LGHNA and CDR2 YNFKEQ. The CDR3 consists of 13 residues.